The present entry profiles one TCR beta chain with its context. This clonotype was picked up a small number of times. The antigen it recognizes is unknown. No base-level quality is on record; no much larger clone is a single base apart. TCR beta CDR3 regions were amplified from RNA transcripts. The TCR CDR3 was subjected to a first round of RT-PCR using the HTBI primer set and the Qiagen OneStep RT-PCR kit. Libraries were constructed in a second round of multiplex PCR, after which size selection and purification were performed. Sequencing of the libraries was done on an Illumina HiSeq2000 using paired-end 100 bp reads. The source study handled its data this way. SOAPnuke was used to process the raw data, throwing out any read that contained adapters or uncalled bases, had a mean Phred below 15, or lacked an exact constant-primer or identifier match. High-quality paired reads were merged using COPE v1.2.5, and each unique nucleotide sequence was defined as a clonotype. Clonotypes were aligned to IMGT TRBV, TRBD and TRBJ reference segments using MiTCR v1.1. Only V-J combinations with frequency above 0.0001, covering 98% to 99.2% of repertoires, were analysed. A TCS score was defined as the ratio between F50 (clonal expansion) and ExV (chaos), using BLOSUM62-based TCRdist between CDR3 peptides within each V-J. Welch's t-statistics and random forest reduced some 510 V-J features to about 12, which were used in a naive Bayes classifier (R e1071). TCRdb trimmed the raw reads at Q25, called clones with MiXCR and kept productive beta chains. When rows share a CDR3 protein, they turn into one entry using the most common DNA and genes. The V and J calls were determined by TCRdb, not by the authors. The sample yields around 290,000 distinct CDR3 sequences; more than 10% were counted once. The ten most abundant clones make up about 8% of the sample.

Hyperthyroidism patients were newly diagnosed, with disease duration under 2 months, and aged 18 to 65 years. Any patient with an uncontrolled infection, another autoimmune disease, pregnancy or lactation was excluded. Diagnoses relied on clinical symptoms, serum thyroxine and TRAb, thyroid ultrasound and orbital computed tomography. Blood from progressor patients was drawn when they were first diagnosed with hyperthyroidism, before any ophthalmopathy symptoms appeared. PBMCs were isolated from 10 ml of fresh peripheral blood by Ficoll-Paque density gradient centrifugation. Progressor patients were first diagnosed with Graves' hyperthyroidism and then developed ophthalmopathy during follow-up. Total RNA was extracted using Trizol reagent, and RNA quality was assessed on an Agilent 2100 Bioanalyzer. The sample originates from a study of T cells in Graves' hyperthyroidism and ophthalmopathy (dated by TCRdb to between 2018 and 2020). Concerning the study at large: Peripheral blood samples were taken at initial diagnosis, before any treatment was given. A discovery cohort of about 95 patients, roughly 45 with Graves' ophthalmopathy and 55 to 65 with stable Graves' hyperthyroidism, was used to find distinguishing TCR V-J signatures. Prospective prediction of ophthalmopathy was tested in an independent validation cohort of some 19 hyperthyroidism patients and 17 patients who later progressed to ophthalmopathy. The 100 discovery patients were randomly split 7:3 into training and test sets. In more than 5 Graves' hyperthyroidism patients, the study also compared T-cell repertoires from thyroid tissue with T-cell repertoires from blood. Following sampling, methimazole starting at 30 mg daily was given to hyperthyroidism patients, and high-dose intravenous methylprednisolone was given to ophthalmopathy patients. TCR Vbeta CDR3 sequencing of around 130 peripheral blood samples (43 ophthalmopathy, roughly 74 hyperthyroidism and about 17 progressor patients) is reported in the paper. Results and caveats for the whole study, not just this receptor: A model built on a 13 V-J signature distinguished ophthalmopathy from stable hyperthyroidism, reaching 85% to 90% sensitivity and around 82% specificity in cross-validation and 80%/75% in testing. Sample size was not statistically predetermined, and investigators were not blinded to group allocation. During validation, the model predicted progression to ophthalmopathy a median of around six months ahead of onset, with almost 71% sensitivity and roughly 72% specificity. Blood samples also contained most of the expanded thyroid clonotypes (frequency above 0.001), which suggests that blood repertoires may reflect thyroid immune responses.

The CDR3 sequence holds 17 residues, the cysteine and phenylalanine included. This entry keeps only the CDR3 DNA: 51 bases, framed from base 1. Reading the germline V gene gives CDR1 MDHEN and CDR2 SYDVKM. V is clipped by 4 bases and J by 7 bases, and the sequence between their germline boundaries is 22 bases long. The chain employs TRBV28 and TRBJ1-4, with TRBD1 as a weak D call on 5 bases. The sequencing sample was made of blood. The receptor was isolated from a woman under 40 with Graves' hyperthyroidism that later progressed to Graves' ophthalmopathy. DNA sequence: TGTGCCAGCAGTTCCTTCTTACAAGGGGAAGAGGGTGAAAAACTGTTTTTT. This sequence encodes CASSSFLQGEEGEKLFF.